The clone carrying this T cell receptor (beta chain) was counted a single time. Original data processing: Nucleated cell number was recorded as an estimate derived from reference gene primer amplification. Measured with immunoSEQ multiplex PCR; TCRdb has only the in-frame clones, and not every one. The DNA was the basis for D and trimming; V, J and clone size are from that table. The table shows under 300,000 clones, with nearly 95% occurring only once. The data are from a study of blood T cell repertoires in COVID-19. For the study at large: Samples taken during acute and convalescent COVID-19 were collected in the United States, Italy and Spain. In each case, the material was cDNA or gDNA derived from T cells, B-cell-depleted T cells, or PBMCs.

Recruited during active infection, patients (from Seattle) were subsequently followed longitudinally. The CDR3 has 15 amino acids. Germline-derived CDR1 and CDR2 are SGHNT and YYREEE (reference sequence). The J segment lost 0 bases and the V segment lost 4 bases, leaving 6 bases of the junction unmatched. This TCR derives from a man aged 25-45 years with COVID-19, enrolled during active disease. The sequenced sample consisted of peripheral blood. The V and J genes are TRBV5-4 and TRBJ1-2, with TRBD1 identical over 7 bases. CDR3 amino acids: CASSEGQYANYGYTF. The DNA for the CDR3 is TGTGCCAGCAGCGAGGGACAGTACGCTAACTATGGCTACACCTTC.